This T cell receptor (beta chain) was obtained from a study of blood T cell repertoires in COVID-19. Looking at the study overall: Donors in the United States, Italy and Spain gave samples during acute or convalescent COVID-19. T cells, B-cell-depleted T cells, or PBMCs provided the cDNA or gDNA that served as material.

CDR3 length equals 15 residues. The germline gives CDR1 MGHDK, CDR2 SYGVNS. Trimming shortened V by 4 bases and J by 8 bases, and 17 bases separated the two germline ends. TCRdb's copy holds only in-frame clones and misses some; the assay was immunoSEQ multiplex PCR. The sample has over 300,000 clones, 70% to 90% seen once. The chain has TRBV25-1 and TRBJ1-4, with D possibly TRBD1 on 6 matching bases. What was sequenced was peripheral blood. The source of this sequence is a man aged 35 to 55 with acute or convalescent COVID-19. This CDR3 is CASSAHAGVREKLFF. In DNA, the CDR3 is TGTGCCAGCAGTGCACACGCAGGGGTACGGGAAAAACTGTTTTTT.